These 10 T cell receptor beta chains were sequenced from one sample in a study of metastatic and nonmetastatic thyroid tumors. TCRdb reprocessed the PCR reads using MiXCR. The table includes 60,000 to 85,000 clones, 18% detected once. Not a single patient had been given any form of treatment at any point before undergoing thyroid surgery. The sequenced sample consisted of blood. These receptors were collected from a female donor with papillary thyroid cancer or a benign thyroid nodule (not recorded which). Some clones in this sample may be carry-over from other donors' samples.

DNA of the CDR3: TGTGCCAGCAGTGACTCCGCATCCACCCACACCGGGGAGCTGTTTTTT. Its protein is CASSDSASTHTGELFF. The rearrangement joins TRBV6-4 to TRBJ2-2; no reliable D call. V lost 0 bases to trimming and J lost 3 bases, with 11 bases between them. Germline V gives CDR1 MRHNA, CDR2 SNTAGT. The CDR3 totals 16 residues.

The table lists this clone with a few counts. The chain uses TRBV5-1 and TRBJ1-1; D may be TRBD1 (5 bases). The germline CDR1 and CDR2 sequences are SGHRS and YFSETQ. CDR3 length equals 13 residues. Trimming left V 1 base short and J 1 base short, with 5 bases between. The CDR3 region is CASSLRGNTEAFF. The CDR3 region has the DNA TGCGCCAGCAGCTTGAGGGGGAACACTGAAGCTTTCTTT.

This clone was seen a single time. The chain is built from TRBV9 and TRBJ2-7; D may be TRBD2 (6 bases). Germline CDR1 reads SGDLS; CDR2 reads YYNGEE. Between the trimmed V and J ends, which lost 4 bases and 6 bases, there was a span of 17 bases. The CDR3 is made up of 14 amino acids. This CDR3 is CASSPRVREVEQYF. The CDR3 DNA sequence: TGTGCCAGCAGCCCCAGGGTCAGGGAGGTCGAGCAGTACTTC.

This clone came up many times. V is TRBV5-6 and J is TRBJ1-6, with TRBD1 identical over 8 bases. CDR3 size: 15 residues. Germline assignment: CDR1 SGHDT and CDR2 YYEEEE. After removal of 0 bases from V and 9 bases from J, the junction contained 5 bases not matched to a gene. The CDR3 bases are TGTGCCAGCAGCTTGGCAGGGGGCGCGGGTTCACCCCTCCACTTT. Amino acid sequence: CASSLAGGAGSPLHF.

This sequence joins TRBV18 and TRBJ2-7; the match to TRBD1 covers 9 bases. The germline gives CDR1 KGHSH, CDR2 LQKENI. The ends lost 3 bases at V and 1 base at J; junction bases unmatched: 13. The CDR3 contains 18 residues. The CDR3 is CASSPGQGRQEGSYEQYF. DNA for the CDR3: TGTGCCAGCTCACCGGGACAGGGAAGACAGGAGGGATCCTACGAGCAGTACTTC. The whole variable domain, filled in from reference TRBV18 and TRBJ2-7, reads NAGVMQNPRHLVRRRGQEARLRCSPMKGHSHVYWYRQLPEEGLKFMVYLQKENIIDESGMPKERFSAEFPKEGPSILRIQQVVRGDSAAYFCASSPGQGRQEGSYEQYFGPGTRLTVT.

Points on this clone: The sample holds other DNA sequences that translate to the same CDR3. This chain connects TRBV6-1 to TRBJ1-3, with D unresolved. Germline V gene sequence: CDR1 MNHNS, CDR2 SASEGT. CDR3 size: 15 residues. Between the trimmed V and J ends, which lost 2 bases and 0 bases, there was a span of 8 bases. The CDR3 here is CASSESPSSGNTIYF. CDR3 nucleotide sequence: TGTGCCAGCAGTGAATCTCCCTCCTCTGGAAACACCATATATTTT.

The count of this clone is one. The chain has TRBV7-3 and TRBJ1-1; no reliable D call. The germline V gene has CDR1 SGHTA and CDR2 FQGTGA. The CDR3 contains 13 residues. Trimming removed 5 bases from V and 0 bases from J, with 7 bases in between. In DNA, the CDR3 is TGTGCCAGCAGCGTTTTTTTGAACACTGAAGCTTTCTTT. Translated: CASSVFLNTEAFF.

This clone was observed a few times. Just one base apart from a much larger clone, this may be a read error. The chain is built from TRBV12-5 and TRBJ2-1; 12 nucleotides line up with TRBD2. The J segment lost 9 bases and the V segment lost 7 bases, leaving 22 bases of the junction unmatched. From germline, CDR1 is LGHNT and CDR2 FRNRAP. This CDR3 region has 19 residues. The CDR3 DNA reads as TGTGCTAGTGATCCCTTTGGGGCTAGCGGGAGGGCCTATAGCTGTGAGCAGTTCTTC. This codes for CASDPFGASGRAYSCEQFF.

This clone has ten or more counts. Other DNA sequences from this sample encode an identical CDR3 as well. CDR3 DNA: TGCAGCGTTGAGGGAACCACTGAAGCTTTCTTT. This gives the protein CSVEGTTEAFF. This rearrangement joins TRBV29-1 to TRBJ1-1, with no clear D. The V gene lost 3 bases and the J gene lost 4 bases, with 6 bases spanning the gap. The CDR3 consists of 11 residues. In germline, CDR1 is SQVTM, CDR2 ANQGSEA.

The table lists this clone with a few counts. J is TRBJ2-7 and V is TRBV6-1, with D uncertain. The V gene's germline CDR1 is MNHNS and CDR2 SASEGT. Trimming cost V 6 bases and J 2 bases, with 11 bases left between them. The CDR3 covers 13 residues. CDR3 coding DNA: TGTGCCAGCAGAAGAACTGGGACCTACGAGCAGTACTTC. Amino acid sequence: CASRRTGTYEQYF.